This T cell receptor beta chain was documented in a study of response to subunit inactivated influenza vaccine. Study-wide results and caveats: Only a handful of new T cells, the authors suggested, are recruited with each seasonal influenza vaccination.

The CDR3 sequence is 15 residues long. V was cut by 4 bases and J by 0 bases, with 10 bases left in between. A single record per CDR3 protein comes from TCRdb applying MiXCR to the RT-PCR reads. The sample consists of around 790,000 distinct CDR3 sequences, about 20% of them appearing once. This clonotype was counted ten times or more. The target antigen is unknown. Sequencing was performed on PBMCs from blood, taken about 5 days after vaccination. The TCR originated in a man aged 45-65 years who received an inactivated influenza vaccine. The chain joins TRBV12-3 or TRBV12-4 to TRBJ1-3; the D gene is possibly TRBD1 (5 bases). The CDR3 nucleotides read TGTGCCAGCAGTTCCCCGGGGGGCTCTGGAAACACCATATATTTT. Translating gives CASSSPGGSGNTIYF.